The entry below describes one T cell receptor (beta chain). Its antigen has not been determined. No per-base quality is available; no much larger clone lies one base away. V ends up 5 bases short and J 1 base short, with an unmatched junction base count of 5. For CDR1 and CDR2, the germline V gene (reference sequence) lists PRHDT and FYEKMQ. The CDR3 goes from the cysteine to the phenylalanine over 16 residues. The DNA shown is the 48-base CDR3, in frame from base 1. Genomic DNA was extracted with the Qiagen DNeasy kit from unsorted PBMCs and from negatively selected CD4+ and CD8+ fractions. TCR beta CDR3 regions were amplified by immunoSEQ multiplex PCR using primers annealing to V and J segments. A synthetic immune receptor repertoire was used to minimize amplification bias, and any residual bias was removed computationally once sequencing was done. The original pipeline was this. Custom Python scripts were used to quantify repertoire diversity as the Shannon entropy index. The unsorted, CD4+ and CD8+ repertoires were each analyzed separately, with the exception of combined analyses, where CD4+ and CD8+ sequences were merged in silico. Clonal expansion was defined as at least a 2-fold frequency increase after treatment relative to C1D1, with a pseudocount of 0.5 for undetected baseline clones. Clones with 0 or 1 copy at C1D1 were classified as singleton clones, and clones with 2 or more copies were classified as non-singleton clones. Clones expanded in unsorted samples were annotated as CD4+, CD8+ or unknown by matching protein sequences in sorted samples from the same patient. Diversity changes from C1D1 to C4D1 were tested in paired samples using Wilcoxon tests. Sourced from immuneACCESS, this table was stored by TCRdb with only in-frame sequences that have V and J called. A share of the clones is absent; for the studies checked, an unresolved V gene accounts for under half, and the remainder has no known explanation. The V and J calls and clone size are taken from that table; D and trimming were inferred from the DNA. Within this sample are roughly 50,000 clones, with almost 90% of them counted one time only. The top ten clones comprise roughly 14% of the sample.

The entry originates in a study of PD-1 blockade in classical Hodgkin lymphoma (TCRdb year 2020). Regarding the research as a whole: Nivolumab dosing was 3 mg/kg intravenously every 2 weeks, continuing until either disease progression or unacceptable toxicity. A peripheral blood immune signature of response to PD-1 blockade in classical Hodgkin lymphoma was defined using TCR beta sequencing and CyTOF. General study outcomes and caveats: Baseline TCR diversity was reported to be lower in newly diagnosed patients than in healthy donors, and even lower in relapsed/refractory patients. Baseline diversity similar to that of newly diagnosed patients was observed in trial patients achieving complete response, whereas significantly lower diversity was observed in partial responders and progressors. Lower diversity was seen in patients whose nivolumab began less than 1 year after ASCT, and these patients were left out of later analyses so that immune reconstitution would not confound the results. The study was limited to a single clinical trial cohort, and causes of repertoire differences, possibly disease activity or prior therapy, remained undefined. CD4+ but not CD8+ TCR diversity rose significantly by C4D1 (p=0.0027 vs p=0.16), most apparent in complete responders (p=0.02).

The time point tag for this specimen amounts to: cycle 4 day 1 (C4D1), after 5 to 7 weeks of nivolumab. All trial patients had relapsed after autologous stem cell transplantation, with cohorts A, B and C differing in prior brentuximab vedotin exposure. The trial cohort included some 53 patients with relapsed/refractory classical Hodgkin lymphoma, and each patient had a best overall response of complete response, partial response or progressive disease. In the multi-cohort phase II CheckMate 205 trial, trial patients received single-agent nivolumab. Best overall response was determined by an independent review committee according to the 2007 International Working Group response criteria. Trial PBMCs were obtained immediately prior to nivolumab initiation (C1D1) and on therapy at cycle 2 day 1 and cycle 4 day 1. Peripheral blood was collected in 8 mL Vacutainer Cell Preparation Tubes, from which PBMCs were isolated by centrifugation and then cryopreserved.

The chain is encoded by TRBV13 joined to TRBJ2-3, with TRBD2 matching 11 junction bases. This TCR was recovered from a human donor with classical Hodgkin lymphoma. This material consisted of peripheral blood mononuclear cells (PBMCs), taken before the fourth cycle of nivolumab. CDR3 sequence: CASSEGTSGGTDTQYF. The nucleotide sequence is TGTGCCAGCAGCGAAGGGACTAGCGGCGGCACAGATACGCAGTATTTT.